The subject of this entry is one T cell receptor (beta chain). The data were taken from a study of T cells in Graves' hyperthyroidism and ophthalmopathy. The CDR3 loop spans 16 amino acids. The V and J ends lost 7 bases and 0 bases respectively, with 17 bases between them. Germline CDR1 is KGHDR and CDR2 is SFDVKD. TCR beta CDR3 region amplification was performed from RNA transcripts. HTBI primers were employed in a first-round RT-PCR of the TCR CDR3. One entry per CDR3 protein results from TCRdb running MiXCR on the multiplex PCR reads. The data show hundreds of thousands of distinct CDR3 sequences, with over 40% seen just once and less than 8.5% held by the top ten.

The source is an adult man with Graves' disease, either hyperthyroidism or ophthalmopathy (not recorded which). The V and J genes are TRBV24-1 and TRBJ1-1, with D possibly matching TRBD1 (5 bases). What was sequenced was peripheral blood or thyroid tissue (not recorded which). The CDR3, as DNA: TGTGCCACCAGCGTTGGAAGGGCAGGGTTGAACACTGAAGCTTTCTTT. Encoded protein: CATSVGRAGLNTEAFF.